The 5 T cell receptor beta chains below all came from one sample that was sequenced in a study of blood T cells in healthy people across ages. Combining a sample-barcoded 5' primer with a J-beta primer mix, a second PCR ran for about 6 to 12 cycles. MiXCR was run by TCRdb on the 5' RACE reads, yielding one entry per CDR3 protein. The table includes fewer than 1,000,000 distinct CDR3 sequences, under 45% detected once. Material for sequencing was blood. The receptors stem from a man aged 55 to 70 in good health.

This clonotype showed up just a few times. This chain links TRBV14 with TRBJ2-1; possibly TRBD1 or TRBD2 for D (5 bases each). CDR1 is SGHDN, CDR2 FVKESK, per germline. With 1 base removed from V and 5 bases from J, the gap between germline ends came to 18 bases. The CDR3 totals 17 residues. The CDR3 nucleotides read TGTGCCAGCAGCCAAGTCCTTGGGACGGCGTCAAACAATGAGCAGTTCTTC. Residues: CASSQVLGTASNNEQFF. Based on the CDR3 plus reference TRBV14 and TRBJ2-1, the full variable domain is EAGVTQFPSHSVIEKGQTVTLRCDPISGHDNLYWYRRVMGKEIKFLLHFVKESKQDESGMPNNRFLAERTGGTYSTLKVQPAELEDSGVYFCASSQVLGTASNNEQFFGPGTRLTVL.

Notes on this clonotype: An end of the junction differs from the germline gene, which may be a read error. For the CDR3, the DNA is TGTGCCAGCAGTTTGGCCAGCAGTACCTCCTACGAGCAGTACTTC. Its protein product is CASSLASSTSYEQYF. The chain links TRBV5-5 to TRBJ2-7; no clear D gene. The V gene's germline CDR1 is SGHKS and CDR2 YYEKEE (reference sequence). This CDR3 is built from 15 residues.

V gene TRBV12-3 or TRBV12-4 combines with J gene TRBJ2-7; 7 bases are a match to TRBD2. Trimming took 5 bases from V and 7 from J; bases not matched to a gene: 11. This CDR3 is 14 amino acids long. For the CDR3, the DNA is TGTGCCAGCAGTCAGGGACTACCTTACAATGAGCAGTACTTC. Its protein product is CASSQGLPYNEQYF.

The chain is built from TRBV30 and TRBJ2-7; possible D gene TRBD2, 5 bases. The germline V gene encodes CDR1 GTSNPN and CDR2 SVGIG (reference sequence). Trimming cost V 0 bases and J 5 bases, with 5 bases left between them. CDR3 length: 11 amino acids. CDR3 sequence: CAWSVLDEQYF. CDR3 bases: TGTGCCTGGAGTGTACTAGACGAGCAGTACTTC.

This chain links TRBV10-3 with TRBJ2-3; 14 nucleotides line up with TRBD2. Germline V CDR1 and CDR2: ENHRY, SYGVKD. Germline trimming cut 8 bases from V and 2 bases from J; bases unmatched to any gene: 3. The CDR3 has 15 amino acids. The DNA of the CDR3 is TGTGCCATCGGGACTAGCGGGGGATACACAGATACGCAGTATTTT. It translates to CAIGTSGGYTDTQYF.